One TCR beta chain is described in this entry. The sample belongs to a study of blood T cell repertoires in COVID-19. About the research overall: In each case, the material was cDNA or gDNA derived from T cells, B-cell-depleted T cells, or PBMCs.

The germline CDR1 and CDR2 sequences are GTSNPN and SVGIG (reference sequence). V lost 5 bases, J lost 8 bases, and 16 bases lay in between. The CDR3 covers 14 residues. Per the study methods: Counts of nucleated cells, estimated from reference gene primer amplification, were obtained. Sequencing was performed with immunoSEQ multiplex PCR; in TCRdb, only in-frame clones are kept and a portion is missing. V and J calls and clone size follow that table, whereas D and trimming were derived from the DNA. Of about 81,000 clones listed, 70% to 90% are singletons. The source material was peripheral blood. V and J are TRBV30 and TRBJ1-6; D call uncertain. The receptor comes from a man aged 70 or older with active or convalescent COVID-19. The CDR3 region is CAWQGRGGHSPLHF. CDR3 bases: TGTGCCTGGCAAGGCAGAGGCGGTCATTCACCCCTCCACTTT.